This TCR beta chain was captured in a study of T cells after yellow fever vaccination. Notes on the study in general: Abundant clonotypes from the bulk population could have been carried over as contaminants into FACS-sorted repertoires.

V was cut by 3 bases and J by 7 bases, with 6 bases left in between. Germline V gene sequence: CDR1 LGHNA, CDR2 YSLEER. The CDR3 contains 12 residues. A 5'RACE template-switching step, the method used to make TCR cDNA, added a universal primer site and UMIs. TCRdb redid the calling of the 5' RACE reads with MiXCR, one entry per CDR3 protein. The sample lists hundreds of thousands of distinct CDR3 sequences, 9% to 15% seen once, with about 15% in the top ten. Many counts were recorded for this clonotype. Antigen: not known. This chain connects TRBV4-3 to TRBJ2-2; D uncertain. This clonotype originated in a man younger than 45 who received the YFV17D yellow fever vaccine. Sequenced here: PBMCs, sampled on the day of the yellow fever booster vaccination. DNA for the CDR3: TGCGCCAGCAGCCACGTGCTCGGGGAGCTGTTTTTT. Translating gives CASSHVLGELFF.